This T cell receptor beta chain was sequenced for a study of blood T cell repertoires in COVID-19. About the study: COVID-19 samples, acute and convalescent, were from the United States, Italy and Spain. The cDNA or gDNA used as material had been derived from T cells, B-cell-depleted T cells, or PBMCs.

The authors' processing: The authors estimated nucleated cell counts from reference gene primer amplification. Method: immunoSEQ multiplex PCR; TCRdb's copy keeps in-frame clones and lacks some. The DNA was the basis for D and trimming; V, J and clone size are from that table. The sample contains approximately 170,000 clones, roughly 84% of which appear only once. The trim removed 5 bases at V and 6 bases at J, leaving 13 bases unmatched. The CDR3 is 16 amino acids. The germline CDR1 and CDR2 sequences are LNHDA and SQIVND (reference sequence). The chain recombines TRBV19 with TRBJ2-1; 7 bases are shared with TRBD2. The sample taken for sequencing was peripheral blood. The receptor's source is a man in his 60s who had recovered from COVID-19. The chain's CDR3 is CASSPNRGELSNEQFF. CDR3 DNA sequence: TGTGCCAGTAGTCCGAATCGGGGGGAACTTTCCAATGAGCAGTTCTTC.